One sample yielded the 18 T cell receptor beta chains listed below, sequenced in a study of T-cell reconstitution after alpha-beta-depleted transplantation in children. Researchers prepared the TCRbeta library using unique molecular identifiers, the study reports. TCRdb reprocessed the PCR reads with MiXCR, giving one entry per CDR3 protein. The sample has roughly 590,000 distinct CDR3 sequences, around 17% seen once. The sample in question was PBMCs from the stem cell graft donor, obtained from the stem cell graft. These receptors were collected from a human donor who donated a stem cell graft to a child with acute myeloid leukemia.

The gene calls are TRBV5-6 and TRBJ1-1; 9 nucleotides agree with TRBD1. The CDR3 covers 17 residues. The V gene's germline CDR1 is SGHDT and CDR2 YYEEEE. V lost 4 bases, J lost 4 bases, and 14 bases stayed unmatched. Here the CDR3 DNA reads TGTGCCAGCAGCGCGCCGGGACAGGGTCCCCAGGGCACTGAAGCTTTCTTT. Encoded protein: CASSAPGQGPQGTEAFF. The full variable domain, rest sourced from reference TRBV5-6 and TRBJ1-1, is DAGVTQSPTHLIKTRGQQVTLRCSPKSGHDTVSWYQQALGQGPQFIFQYYEEEERQRGNFPDRFSGHQFPNYSSELNVNALLLGDSALYLCASSAPGQGPQGTEAFFGQGTRLTVV.

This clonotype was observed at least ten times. The CDR3 DNA reads TGCGCCAGCAGCCAAGGAACTAGCGGGGGACAAGAGACCCAGTACTTC. Its protein product is CASSQGTSGGQETQYF. The rearrangement joins TRBV4-3 to TRBJ2-5, with 11 bases identical to TRBD2. CDR1 and CDR2 from the germline V gene are LGHNA and YSLEER. J was trimmed by 2 bases and V by 1 base; bases with no gene match: 3. This CDR3 is built from 16 residues.

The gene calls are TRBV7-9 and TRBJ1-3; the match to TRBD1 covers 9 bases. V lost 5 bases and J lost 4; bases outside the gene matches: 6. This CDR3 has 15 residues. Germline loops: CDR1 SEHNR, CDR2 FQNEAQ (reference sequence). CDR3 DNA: TGTGCCAGCAGCCTGGGACAGGGAGAAGGAAACACCATATATTTT. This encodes CASSLGQGEGNTIYF.

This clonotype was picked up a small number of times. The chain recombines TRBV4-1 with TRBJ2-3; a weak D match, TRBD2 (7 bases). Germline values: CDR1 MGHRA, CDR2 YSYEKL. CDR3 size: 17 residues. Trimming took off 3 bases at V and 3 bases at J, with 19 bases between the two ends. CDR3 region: CASSHGRGGGRTDTQYF. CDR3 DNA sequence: TGCGCCAGCAGCCACGGTAGGGGAGGGGGGCGAACAGATACGCAGTATTTT.

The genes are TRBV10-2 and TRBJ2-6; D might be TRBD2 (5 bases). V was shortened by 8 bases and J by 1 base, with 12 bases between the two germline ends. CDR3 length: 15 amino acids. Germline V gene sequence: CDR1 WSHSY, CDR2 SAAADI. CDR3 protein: CASYTRDSGANVLTF. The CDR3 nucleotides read TGCGCCAGCTATACTCGGGATTCTGGGGCCAACGTCCTGACTTTC.

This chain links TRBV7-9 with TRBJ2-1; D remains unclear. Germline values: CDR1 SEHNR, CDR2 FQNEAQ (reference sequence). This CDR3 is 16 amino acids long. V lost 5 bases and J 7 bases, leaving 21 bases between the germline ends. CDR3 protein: CASSLRTAHSRNEQFF. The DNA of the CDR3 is TGTGCCAGCAGCCTCCGGACGGCCCACTCCCGAAATGAGCAGTTCTTC.

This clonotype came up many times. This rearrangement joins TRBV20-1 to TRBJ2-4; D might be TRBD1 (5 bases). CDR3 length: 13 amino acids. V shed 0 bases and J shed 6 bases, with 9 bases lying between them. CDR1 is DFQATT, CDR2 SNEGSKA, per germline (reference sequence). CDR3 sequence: CSARDPGPNIQYF. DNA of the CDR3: TGCAGTGCTAGAGATCCAGGGCCAAACATTCAGTACTTC.

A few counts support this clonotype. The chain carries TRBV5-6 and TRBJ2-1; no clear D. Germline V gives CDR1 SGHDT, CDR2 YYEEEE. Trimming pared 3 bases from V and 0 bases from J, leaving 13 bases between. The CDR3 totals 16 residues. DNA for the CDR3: TGTGCCAGCAGCTCATCGGTATTCAGCTCCTACAATGAGCAGTTCTTC. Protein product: CASSSSVFSSYNEQFF.

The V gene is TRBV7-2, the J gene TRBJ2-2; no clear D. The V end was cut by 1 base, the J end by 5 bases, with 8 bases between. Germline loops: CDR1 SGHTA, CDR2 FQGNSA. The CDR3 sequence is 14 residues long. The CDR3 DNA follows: TGTGCCAGCAGCTTAGTTAGTCTGACCGGGGAGCTGTTTTTT. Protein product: CASSLVSLTGELFF.

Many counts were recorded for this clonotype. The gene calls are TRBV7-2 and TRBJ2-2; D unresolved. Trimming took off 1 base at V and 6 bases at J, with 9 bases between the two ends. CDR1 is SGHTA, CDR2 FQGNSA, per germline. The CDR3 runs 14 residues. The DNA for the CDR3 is TGTGCCAGCAGCTTAGGGAGCGTCCCCGGGGAGCTGTTTTTT. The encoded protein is CASSLGSVPGELFF.

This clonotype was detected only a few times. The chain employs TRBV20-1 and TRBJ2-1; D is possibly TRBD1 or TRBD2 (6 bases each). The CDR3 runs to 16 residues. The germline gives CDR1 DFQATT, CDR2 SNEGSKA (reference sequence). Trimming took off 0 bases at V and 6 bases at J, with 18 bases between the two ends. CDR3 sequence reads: CSARDLYGGRANEQFF. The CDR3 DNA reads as TGCAGTGCTAGAGATCTCTACGGGGGCCGCGCCAATGAGCAGTTCTTC.

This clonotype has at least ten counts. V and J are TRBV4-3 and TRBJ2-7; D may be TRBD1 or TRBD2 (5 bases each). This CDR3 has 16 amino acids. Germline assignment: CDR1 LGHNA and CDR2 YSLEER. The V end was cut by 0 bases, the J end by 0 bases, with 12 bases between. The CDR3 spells CASSQEDRGLSYEQYF. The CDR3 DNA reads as TGCGCCAGCAGCCAAGAAGACAGAGGGCTCTCCTACGAGCAGTACTTC.

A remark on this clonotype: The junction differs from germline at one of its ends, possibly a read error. The CDR3 sequence: CAISESWEQGRTEAFF. The CDR3 nucleotides read TGTGCTATCAGTGAGTCATGGGAACAGGGTCGGACTGAAGCTTTCTTT. The chain couples TRBV10-3 to TRBJ1-1; D perhaps matches TRBD1 (6 bases). The CDR3 totals 16 residues. Germline V gene sequence: CDR1 ENHRY, CDR2 SYGVKD.

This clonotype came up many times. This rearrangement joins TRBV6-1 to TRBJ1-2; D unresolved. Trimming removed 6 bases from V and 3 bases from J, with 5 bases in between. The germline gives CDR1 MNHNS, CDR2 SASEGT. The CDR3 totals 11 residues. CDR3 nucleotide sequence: TGTGCCAGCAGGGACCACTATGGCTACACCTTC. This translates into CASRDHYGYTF.

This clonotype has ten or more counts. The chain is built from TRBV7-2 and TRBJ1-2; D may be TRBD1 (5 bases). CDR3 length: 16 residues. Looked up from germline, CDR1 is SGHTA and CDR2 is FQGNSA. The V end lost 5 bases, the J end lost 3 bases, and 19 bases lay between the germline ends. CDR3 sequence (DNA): TGTGCCAGCAGCACAGATGGGGCCAACCCCCACTATGGCTACACCTTC. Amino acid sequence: CASSTDGANPHYGYTF.

CDR3 sequence reads: CSVPGQGRDEQFF. CDR3 nucleotide sequence: TGCAGCGTACCGGGACAGGGGAGGGATGAGCAGTTCTTC. The V and J genes are TRBV29-1 and TRBJ2-1; 10 bases agree with TRBD1. This CDR3 is 13 amino acids long. V lost 6 bases to trimming and J lost 8 bases; unmatched junction nucleotides: 7. Germline CDR1 reads SQVTM; CDR2 reads ANQGSEA.

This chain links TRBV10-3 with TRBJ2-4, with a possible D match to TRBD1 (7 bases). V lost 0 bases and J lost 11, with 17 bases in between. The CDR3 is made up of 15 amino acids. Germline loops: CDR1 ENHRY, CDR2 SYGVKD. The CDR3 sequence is CAISESGGQLTVQYF. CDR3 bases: TGTGCCATCAGTGAGTCGGGGGGACAGCTCACGGTTCAGTACTTC.

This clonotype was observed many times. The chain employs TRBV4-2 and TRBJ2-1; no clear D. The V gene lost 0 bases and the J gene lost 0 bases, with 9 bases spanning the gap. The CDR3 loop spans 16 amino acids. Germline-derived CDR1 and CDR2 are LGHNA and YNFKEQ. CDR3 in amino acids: CASSQEFRSSYNEQFF. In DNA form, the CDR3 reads TGTGCCAGCAGCCAAGAATTCCGTAGCTCCTACAATGAGCAGTTCTTC.